This TCR beta chain was retrieved from a study of Ad26.COV2.S vaccination and SARS-CoV-2 variants. Findings of the study overall: Whether participants received vaccine or placebo, their non-spike TCR breadth was similar.

V was cut by 5 bases and J by 5 bases, with 9 bases left in between. Germline CDR1 is SGHRS and CDR2 is YFSETQ. The CDR3 extends over 12 amino acids. The data were produced by immunoSEQ multiplex PCR, yet TCRdb's version contains in-frame clones alone and is incomplete. The table has 360,000 or so clones, around 87% seen once; the top ten hold around 3.5%. As for treatment: 15 to 20 received Ad26.COV2.S at low or high dose, single or two shots; several received placebo; per-sample allocation not given. Sampling occurred on day 63 after the first vaccine or placebo injection. Comments on this clone: Its antigen remains unknown.

The material was peripheral blood, obtained in a trial of Ad26.COV2.S vaccine versus placebo. The rearrangement uses TRBV5-1 and TRBJ2-3, with D tentatively TRBD2 (5 bases). The clonotype comes from a person aged 18-65 years who received the Ad26.COV2.S COVID-19 vaccine or a placebo. DNA of the CDR3: TGCGCCAGCAGACAAGCGGAAGATACGCAGTATTTT. Translation: CASRQAEDTQYF. Full variable domain (rest looked up from reference TRBV5-1 and TRBJ2-3): KAGVTQTPRYLIKTRGQQVTLSCSPISGHRSVSWYQQTPGQGLQFLFEYFSETQRNKGNFPGRFSGRQFSNSRSEMNVSTLELGDSALYLCASRQAEDTQYFGPGTRLTVL.